This TCR beta chain was observed in a study of vaccination effects on CD4 cells after COVID-19. A note on this clone: What it binds is unknown.

It was after approximately 11 days of culture that CD4+ T cells were isolated. CDR3 size: 14 residues. Germline lookup yields CDR1 MNHNY and CDR2 SVGAGI (reference sequence). Trimming shortened V by 6 bases and J by 6 bases, and 17 bases separated the two germline ends. Clones were read by immunoSEQ multiplex PCR, and TCRdb kept only the in-frame ones, dropping some. The sample holds 40,000 or so clones, 82% seen once. This sample comprised CD4+ T cells from PBMCs cultured without peptide, obtained before COVID-19 vaccination. The V call is TRBV6-6, the J call TRBJ1-1; D may be TRBD1 (6 bases). This TCR was recovered from a human donor who received a COVID-19 vaccine. The DNA for the CDR3 is TGTGCCAGCAGAGCGGGGGCGATTGTAGCTGAAGCTTTCTTT. This gives the protein CASRAGAIVAEAFF.